Below, 8 T cell receptor beta chains from the same sample are listed, as sequenced in a study of Graves' ophthalmopathy and Graves' hyperthyroidism. Amplified TCR beta CDR3 regions were obtained using RNA transcripts as template. Investigators did first-round RT-PCR with HTBI primers, then second-round multiplex PCR. TCRdb reanalysed the multiplex PCR reads using MiXCR and keeps one entry per CDR3 protein. The sample carries around 520,000 distinct CDR3 sequences, about 40% recorded once. Sequenced: peripheral blood or thyroid tissue (not recorded which). These receptors were collected from an adult man with Graves' hyperthyroidism.

This clonotype was counted a few times. V usage is TRBV29-1 and J usage is TRBJ2-3; 9 bases are a match to TRBD2. V lost 3 bases and J lost 3; bases outside the gene matches: 4. The CDR3 extends over 14 amino acids. Germline V gene lookup returns CDR1 SQVTM and CDR2 ANQGSEA. For the CDR3, the DNA is TGCAGCGTTGACAGCGGGGGGTCGACAGATACGCAGTATTTT. Residues: CSVDSGGSTDTQYF.

V is TRBV24-1 and J is TRBJ2-5; D might be TRBD1 (6 bases). Deletions cut 4 bases from V and 1 base from J, with 15 bases between. The CDR3 is 16 residues long. Germline V CDR1 and CDR2: KGHDR, SFDVKD. CDR3 loop: CATSEGPGQIQETQYF. In nucleotides, the CDR3 is TGTGCCACCAGTGAAGGGCCTGGACAGATCCAAGAGACCCAGTACTTC.

This clonotype was seen at least ten times. The chain joins TRBV20-1 to TRBJ1-1, with a weak D call TRBD1 (5 bases). The V gene lost 1 base and the J gene lost 0 bases, with 9 bases spanning the gap. Germline V lookup: CDR1 DFQATT, CDR2 SNEGSKA (reference sequence). The CDR3 consists of 14 residues. CDR3 loop: CSARADSMNTEAFF. The DNA for the CDR3 is TGCAGTGCTAGAGCCGACAGCATGAACACTGAAGCTTTCTTT.

This chain links TRBV10-3 with TRBJ1-2, with D possibly being TRBD1 (6 bases). This CDR3 has 12 residues. The V and J ends lost 7 bases and 10 bases respectively, with 16 bases between them. Germline CDR1 reads ENHRY; CDR2 reads SYGVKD. The CDR3 nucleotides read TGTGCCATCACCGGGGACACCGGTGTCTACACCTTC. This encodes CAITGDTGVYTF.

This clonotype has ten or more counts. The V gene is TRBV29-1, the J gene TRBJ2-5, with TRBD2 matching over 12 bases. The V and J ends lost 6 bases and 5 bases, in that order; junction bases with no gene match: 7. Germline V gene sequence: CDR1 SQVTM, CDR2 ANQGSEA. The CDR3 loop spans 14 amino acids. The CDR3, as DNA: TGCAGCGTGGCCCGGACTAGCGGGGCTGAGACCCAGTACTTC. Translation: CSVARTSGAETQYF.

This clonotype was seen ten or more times. The chain uses TRBV7-8 and TRBJ2-5, with D possibly called TRBD1 or TRBD2 (5 bases each). The CDR3 runs 16 residues. The V end lost 5 bases, the J end lost 4 bases, and 20 bases lay between the germline ends. The germline V gene has CDR1 SGHVS and CDR2 FQNEAQ. In DNA form, the CDR3 reads TGTGCCAGCAGCCCTCCGGGGACGCCGTCCGTAGAGACCCAGTACTTC. This translates into CASSPPGTPSVETQYF.

This clonotype has just one count. The junction departs from the called germline gene at one end, perhaps through a read error. The rearrangement links TRBV10-3 to TRBJ2-2, with 8 bases fitting TRBD1. Germline CDR1 reads ENHRY; CDR2 reads SYGVKD. This CDR3 contains 10 residues. The CDR3 DNA reads as TGTGCCAGCAGTGAAGCGCAGGGGGCTTTT. Protein product: CASSEAQGAF.

This clonotype showed up just a few times. V is TRBV2 and J is TRBJ1-2; TRBD1 agrees at 9 bases. Germline V gives CDR1 SNHLY, CDR2 FYNNEI. V lost 6 bases to trimming and J lost 2 bases; unmatched junction nucleotides: 4. The CDR3 loop spans 14 amino acids. CDR3 in amino acids: CASRSGQGNYGYTF. CDR3 nucleotides: TGTGCCAGCAGGTCGGGACAGGGAAACTATGGCTACACCTTC.